The 4 T cell receptor beta chains below were found in one sample sequenced in a study of TIL therapy for anti-PD-1-resistant metastatic lung cancer. The time point is: pre-treatment sample, taken before nivolumab and TIL therapy. The tumor samples were excised metastases, mostly pleural nodules or supraclavicular lymph nodes. Sequencing used immunoSEQ v3. Assay: immunoSEQ multiplex PCR; the TCRdb copy retains only in-frame clones and omits some. The sample shows 25,000 to 30,000 clones, roughly 72% of them seen only once. The sequencing used tumor tissue, collected at baseline. These receptors originate from a person aged 25 to 79 with non-small cell lung cancer.

V and J are TRBV4-1 and TRBJ2-7; 8 bases fit TRBD2. The germline gives CDR1 MGHRA, CDR2 YSYEKL. The V segment lost 0 bases and the J segment 0 bases; nucleotides outside the gene matches: 7. CDR3 length: 17 residues. CDR3 region: CASSQEERGPSSYEQYF. Here the CDR3 DNA reads TGCGCCAGCAGCCAAGAGGAGCGGGGGCCGAGCTCCTACGAGCAGTACTTC.

The CDR3 coding sequence is TGCAGCGTTGTAGGGCAGCTCGGGGGCGAGCAGTACTTC. It translates to CSVVGQLGGEQYF. The chain uses TRBV29-1 and TRBJ2-7; weak D call: TRBD2 (6 bases). Germline values: CDR1 SQVTM, CDR2 ANQGSEA. Trimming removed 4 bases at V and 6 bases at J, with 16 bases between. CDR3 length: 13 amino acids.

V usage is TRBV6-5 and J usage is TRBJ1-2; D call uncertain. The germline CDR1 and CDR2 sequences are MNHEY and SVGAGI. This CDR3 has 15 residues. The V end lost 4 bases, the J end lost 0 bases, and 12 bases lay between the germline ends. The CDR3: CASSSPGSTNYGYTF. The CDR3, as DNA: TGTGCCAGCAGTTCCCCTGGTAGTACTAACTATGGCTACACCTTC.

This clone was counted between two and nine times. The rearrangement links TRBV4-2 to TRBJ2-1, with 11 bases that match TRBD1. Germline V gives CDR1 LGHNA, CDR2 YNFKEQ. The J segment lost 7 bases and the V segment lost 0 bases, leaving 5 bases of the junction unmatched. This CDR3 has 16 residues. CDR3 loop: CASSQDWDRGWNEQFF. CDR3 sequence (DNA): TGTGCCAGCAGCCAAGATTGGGACAGGGGGTGGAATGAGCAGTTCTTC.